This TCR beta chain was captured in a study of blood T cell repertoires in COVID-19. Turning to the study itself: Spain, Italy and the United States supplied samples that represented acute and convalescent COVID-19.

Researchers sorted participants into cohorts using their self-reported clinical history. This clone was seen a handful of times. Only in-frame clones appear in the TCRdb table, and some are missing; sequencing was by immunoSEQ multiplex PCR. The table includes 270,000 or so clones, less than 95% detected once. What was sequenced was PBMCs or T cells enriched from blood (not recorded which). This sequence was found in a middle-aged man who had been exposed to COVID-19.

CDR3 nucleotide sequence: TGTGCCAGCAGCTTAGCAGGGGTGGCTGAAGCTTTCTTT. It codes for CASSLAGVAEAFF. The J gene is TRBJ1-1, the V gene TRBV7-9, with D tentatively TRBD1 (5 bases). This CDR3 has 13 amino acids. The ends were cut back, 0 bases at V and 6 bases at J, with 8 bases in the middle. CDR1 is SEHNR, CDR2 FQNEAQ, per germline (reference sequence).